This T cell receptor (beta chain) derives from a study of a mutant IDH1 vaccine in newly diagnosed glioma. This clone was detected once. The antigen is undetermined. Profiled with immunoSEQ multiplex PCR; TCRdb holds only in-frame clones, not every one. The sample includes approximately 82,000 clones, around 85% seen only once; the top ten take approximately 2.1%. Time point of the sample: week 23, last vaccination. Vaccine doses each comprised 300 ug of mutant IDH1 20-mer peptide, with topical imiquimod. This CDR3 has 14 residues. Per the germline V gene, CDR1 is SGDLS and CDR2 is YYNGEE. V shed 4 bases and J shed 1 base, with 11 bases lying between them.

The chain combines TRBV9 with TRBJ1-1; D may be TRBD1 (6 bases). Sample: PBMCs, taken from a glioma patient whose treatment included an IDH1 peptide vaccine. The TCR was taken from a man aged 25-45 years with glioma. Some clones in this sample may be carry-over from other donors' samples. CDR3 sequence: CASSTTGQNTEAFF. As DNA, the CDR3 is TGTGCCAGCAGCACCACAGGGCAGAACACTGAAGCTTTCTTT.